Described below is a single TCR beta chain sequence and its context. The data belong to a study of T cells expressing NK-cell markers. Across the whole study: One of the eight sequenced donors was seronegative, whereas the other seven were HCMV-seropositive.

TCRdb re-called the 5' RACE reads; every CDR3 protein appears as one record, without DNA. The sample data list 550,000 to 600,000 distinct CDR3 sequences. Per germline, CDR1 MGHRA and CDR2 YSYEKL. The CDR3 covers 16 residues. The sequence derives from a man between 18 and 35 years old in good health. The chain carries TRBV4-1 and TRBJ1-5. The sequenced sample consisted of blood T cells: a sorted CD56 or NKG2C T cell subset, CD4+ or CD8+ T cells, or bulk PBMC T cells (not recorded which). CDR3 amino acids: CASSQDLGIGWQPQHF.